This TCR beta chain was retrieved from a study of T-cell memory formation after mild COVID-19. For the study at large: Largely, the TCR clusters proved donor specific. Study-wide results and limits: Day 15 to 85 contracting clones showed balanced CD4/CD8; later expanders leaned CD4+. Contracting CD4+ clones lay largely in CM and EM, with CD8+ ones residing in EMRA.

Constant-segment primers served in 5'RACE that generated TCR alpha and TCR beta cDNA libraries bearing sample barcodes and UMIs. TCRdb recomputed calls from the 5' RACE reads with MiXCR, one row per CDR3 protein. The table has around 390,000 distinct CDR3 sequences, roughly 15% seen once. V lost 3 bases, J lost 3 bases, and 6 bases stayed unmatched. Germline lookup yields CDR1 LGHNA and CDR2 YSLEER. The length of the CDR3 is 16 residues. This clonotype appeared many times. What it binds is unknown. This receptor was obtained from a man younger than 30 who had mild COVID-19 (a few samples of this study predate the infection). Cell type and time point are not known. The sample consisted of PBMCs or a T cell subset sorted from them (not recorded which). The rearrangement joins TRBV4-3 to TRBJ2-3, with 10 nucleotides matching TRBD2. The CDR3 DNA is TGCGCCAGCAGCCAGGTAGCGGGGGGCCCGACAGATACGCAGTATTTT. Its protein product is CASSQVAGGPTDTQYF.